This T cell receptor beta chain stems from a study of response to subunit inactivated influenza vaccine. Study outcomes and limitations: The authors put forward the suggestion that each seasonal influenza vaccination may bring in only a limited number of new T cells.

In this sample, this clonotype turned up many times. Antigen unknown. V gave up 7 bases and J gave up 3 bases, with 12 bases separating them. The CDR3 totals 13 residues. CDR1 is MNHNS, CDR2 SASEGT, per germline. TCRdb used MiXCR to reprocess the RT-PCR reads, holding one entry per CDR3 protein. The sample shows around 300,000 distinct CDR3 sequences, 20% to 25% of them seen only once. The material was PBMCs from blood, obtained about 20 months after vaccination. This clonotype was obtained from a man in his fifties or sixties who received an inactivated influenza vaccine. This chain uses TRBV6-1 with TRBJ1-1; D call uncertain. The CDR3, as DNA: TGTGCCAGCACCTTGTCCCCCGACACTGAAGCTTTCTTT. Translated: CASTLSPDTEAFF.